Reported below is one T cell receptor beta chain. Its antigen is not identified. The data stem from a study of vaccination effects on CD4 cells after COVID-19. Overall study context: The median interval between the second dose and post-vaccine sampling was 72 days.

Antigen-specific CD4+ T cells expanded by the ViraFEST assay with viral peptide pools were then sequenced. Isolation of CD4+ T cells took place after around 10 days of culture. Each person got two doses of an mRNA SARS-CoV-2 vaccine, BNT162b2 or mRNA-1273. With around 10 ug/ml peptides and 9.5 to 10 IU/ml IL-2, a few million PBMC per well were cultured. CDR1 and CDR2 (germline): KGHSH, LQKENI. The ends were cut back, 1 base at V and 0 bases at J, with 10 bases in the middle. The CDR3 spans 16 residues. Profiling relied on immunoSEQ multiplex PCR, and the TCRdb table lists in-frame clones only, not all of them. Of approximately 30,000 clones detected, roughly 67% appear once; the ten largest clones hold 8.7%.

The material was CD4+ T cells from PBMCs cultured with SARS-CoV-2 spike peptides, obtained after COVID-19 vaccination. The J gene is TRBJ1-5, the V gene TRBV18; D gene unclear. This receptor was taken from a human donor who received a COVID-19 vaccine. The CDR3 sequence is CASSPQGTYSNQPQHF. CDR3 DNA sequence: TGTGCCAGCTCACCACAGGGAACTTATAGCAATCAGCCCCAGCATTTT.